The TCR beta chain described here comes from a study of OX40 agonist ivuxolimab in advanced cancers. Study-wide background: Every 2 weeks, patients received ivuxolimab intravenously, dosed at 0.01 to 10 mg/kg.

Clones were sequenced by immunoSEQ multiplex PCR, and TCRdb holds only the in-frame ones, with some missing. The data contain about 120,000 clones, roughly 89% of them singletons. The CDR3 contains 13 residues. The germline V gene encodes CDR1 SGHTA and CDR2 FQGNSA. Trimming shortened V by 1 base and J by 7 bases, and 10 bases separated the two germline ends. General observations from the study: Researchers did not establish what antigens the expanded peripheral T cells target. Partial responders treated at 0.1-3.0 mg/kg exhibited clonal expansion among the lowest measured.

About this clone: Its antigen remains unknown.

This chain links TRBV7-2 with TRBJ1-1; maybe TRBD1 (5 bases). Sequenced here: CD4+ or CD8+ T cells sorted from blood, sampled in a trial of the OX40 agonist ivuxolimab. The TCR sequence derives from an adult with an advanced solid tumor such as melanoma, head and neck, liver or kidney cancer. The CDR3 region has the DNA TGTGCCAGCAGCTTAGGGGCGGGGGGTGAAGCTTTCTTT. Its translation is CASSLGAGGEAFF.